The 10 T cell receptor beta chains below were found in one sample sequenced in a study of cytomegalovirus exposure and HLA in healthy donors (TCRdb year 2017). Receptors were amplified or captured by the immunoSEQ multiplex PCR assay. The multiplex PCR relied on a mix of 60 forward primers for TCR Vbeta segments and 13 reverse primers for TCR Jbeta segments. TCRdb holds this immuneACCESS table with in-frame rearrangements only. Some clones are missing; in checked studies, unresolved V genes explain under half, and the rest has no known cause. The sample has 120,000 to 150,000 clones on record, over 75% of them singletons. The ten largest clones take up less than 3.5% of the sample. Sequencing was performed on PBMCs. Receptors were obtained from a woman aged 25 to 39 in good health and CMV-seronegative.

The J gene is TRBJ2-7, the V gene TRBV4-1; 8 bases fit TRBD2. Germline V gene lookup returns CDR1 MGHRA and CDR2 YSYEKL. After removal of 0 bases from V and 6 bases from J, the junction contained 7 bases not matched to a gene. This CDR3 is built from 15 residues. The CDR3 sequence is CASSQEPAGVSEQYF. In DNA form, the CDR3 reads TGCGCCAGCAGCCAAGAACCAGCGGGAGTGTCCGAGCAGTACTTC.

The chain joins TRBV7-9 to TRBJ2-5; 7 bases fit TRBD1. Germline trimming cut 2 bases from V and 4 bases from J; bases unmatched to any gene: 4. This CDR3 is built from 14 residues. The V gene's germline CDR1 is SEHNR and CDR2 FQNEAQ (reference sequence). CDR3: CASSLPDRAETQYF. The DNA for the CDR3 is TGTGCCAGCAGCTTACCTGACAGGGCAGAGACCCAGTACTTC.

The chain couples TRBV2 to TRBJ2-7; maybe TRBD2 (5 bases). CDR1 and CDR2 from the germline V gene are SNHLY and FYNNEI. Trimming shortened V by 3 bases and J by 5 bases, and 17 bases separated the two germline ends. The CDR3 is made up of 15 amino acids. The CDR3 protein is CASSESGNGLHEQYF. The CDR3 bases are TGTGCCAGCAGTGAGTCGGGGAACGGCCTCCACGAGCAGTACTTC. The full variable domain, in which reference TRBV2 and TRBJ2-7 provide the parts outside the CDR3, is EPEVTQTPSHQVTQMGQEVILRCVPISNHLYFYWYRQILGQKVEFLVSFYNNEISEKSEIFDDQFSVERPDGSNFTLKIRSTKLEDSAMYFCASSESGNGLHEQYFGPGTRLTVT.

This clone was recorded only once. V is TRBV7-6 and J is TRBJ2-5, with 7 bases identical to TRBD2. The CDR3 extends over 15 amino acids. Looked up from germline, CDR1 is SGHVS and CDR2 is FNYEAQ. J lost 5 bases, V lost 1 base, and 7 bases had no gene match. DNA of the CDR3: TGTGCCAGCAGCTTAGGAACGCGGGAGCCCGAGACCCAGTACTTC. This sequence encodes CASSLGTREPETQYF.

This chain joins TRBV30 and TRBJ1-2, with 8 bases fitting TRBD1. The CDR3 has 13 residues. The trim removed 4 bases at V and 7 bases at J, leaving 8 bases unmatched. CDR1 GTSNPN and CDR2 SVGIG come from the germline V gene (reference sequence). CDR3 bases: TGTGCCTGGAACCAGGACAGGGCAGGTGGCTACACCTTC. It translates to CAWNQDRAGGYTF.

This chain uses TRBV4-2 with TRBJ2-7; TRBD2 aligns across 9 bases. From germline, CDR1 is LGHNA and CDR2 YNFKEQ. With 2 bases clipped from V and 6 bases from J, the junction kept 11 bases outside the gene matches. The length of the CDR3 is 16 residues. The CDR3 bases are TGTGCCAGCAGCCAAACGAGTCCGGGACTAGCAGGCGAGCAGTACTTC. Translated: CASSQTSPGLAGEQYF.

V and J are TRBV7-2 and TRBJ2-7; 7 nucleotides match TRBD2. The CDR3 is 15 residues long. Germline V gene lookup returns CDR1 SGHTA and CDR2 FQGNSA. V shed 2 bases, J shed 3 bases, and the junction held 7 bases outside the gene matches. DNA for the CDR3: TGTGCCAGCAGCTTAATTTCAGGGAGGGGCTACGAGCAGTACTTC. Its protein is CASSLISGRGYEQYF. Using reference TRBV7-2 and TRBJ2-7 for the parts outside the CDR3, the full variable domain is GAGVSQSPSNKVTEKGKDVELRCDPISGHTALYWYRQSLGQGLEFLIYFQGNSAPDKSGLPSDRFSAERTGGSVSTLTIQRTQQEDSAVYLCASSLISGRGYEQYFGPGTRLTVT.

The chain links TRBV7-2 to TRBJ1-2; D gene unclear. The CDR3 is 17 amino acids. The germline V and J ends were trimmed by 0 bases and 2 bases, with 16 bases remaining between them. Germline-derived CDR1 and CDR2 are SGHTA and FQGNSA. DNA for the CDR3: TGTGCCAGCAGCTTAGCCACAGCACCGCTATTCAACTATGGCTACACCTTC. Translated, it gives CASSLATAPLFNYGYTF. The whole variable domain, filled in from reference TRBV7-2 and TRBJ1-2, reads GAGVSQSPSNKVTEKGKDVELRCDPISGHTALYWYRQSLGQGLEFLIYFQGNSAPDKSGLPSDRFSAERTGGSVSTLTIQRTQQEDSAVYLCASSLATAPLFNYGYTFGSGTRLTVV.

CDR3 region: CASAQGPTEAFF. The DNA of the CDR3 is TGTGCCAGCGCGCAGGGGCCCACTGAAGCTTTCTTT. V usage is TRBV27 and J usage is TRBJ1-1; TRBD1 might be the D (6 bases). Deletions cut 8 bases from V and 4 bases from J, with 11 bases between. CDR3 length: 12 residues. Germline V gene lookup returns CDR1 MNHEY and CDR2 SMNVEV (reference sequence).

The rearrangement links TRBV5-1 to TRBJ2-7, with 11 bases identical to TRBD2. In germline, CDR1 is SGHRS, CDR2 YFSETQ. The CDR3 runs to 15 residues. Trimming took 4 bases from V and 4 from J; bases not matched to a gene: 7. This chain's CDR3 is CASSLARLAGYEQYF. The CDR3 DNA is TGCGCCAGCAGCCTCGCGAGACTAGCGGGGTACGAGCAGTACTTC.